These 7 T cell receptor beta chains were all obtained from the same sample, sequenced in a study of OX40 agonist ivuxolimab in advanced cancers. The repertoire was sequenced with immunoSEQ multiplex PCR; TCRdb's copy has only in-frame clones and lacks some. The data show about 82,000 clones, with around 83% seen just once and 6.5% held by the top ten. The specimen comprised CD4+ or CD8+ T cells sorted from blood, sampled in a trial of the OX40 agonist ivuxolimab. Receptors were obtained from an adult with an advanced solid tumor such as melanoma, head and neck, liver or kidney cancer.

The V gene is TRBV6-1, the J gene TRBJ2-1; D could derive from TRBD1 or TRBD2 (5 bases each). CDR1 and CDR2 (germline): MNHNS, SASEGT. V lost 10 bases and J 10 bases, leaving 23 bases between the germline ends. This CDR3 is 14 amino acids long. In DNA, the CDR3 is TGTGCCATCACTCTGGGACCAGGTATAGGGGAGCAGTTCTTC. This gives the protein CAITLGPGIGEQFF.

V is TRBV6-5 and J is TRBJ2-1; 12 nucleotides align to TRBD2. V was clipped by 6 bases and J by 8 bases; unmatched bases: 8. This CDR3 is built from 15 residues. Germline V gene data show CDR1 as MNHEY and CDR2 as SVGAGI. CDR3 nucleotides: TGTGCCAGCAGATCCGGGACTAGCGGGTTTGATGAGCAGTTCTTC. Residues: CASRSGTSGFDEQFF.

This sequence joins TRBV2 and TRBJ1-5, with 7 bases lining up with TRBD1. This CDR3 is built from 15 residues. Germline CDR1 SNHLY, CDR2 FYNNEI. The V and J ends lost 6 bases and 4 bases, in that order; junction bases with no gene match: 9. CDR3 loop: CASSPGGTANQPQHF. CDR3 DNA sequence: TGTGCCAGCAGCCCCGGCGGGACAGCTAATCAGCCCCAGCATTTT.

This rearrangement joins TRBV30 to TRBJ2-7; 10 bases line up with TRBD2. With 3 bases clipped from V and 3 bases from J, the junction kept 8 bases outside the gene matches. CDR3 length: 15 amino acids. Germline V CDR1 and CDR2: GTSNPN, SVGIG (reference sequence). The CDR3 spells CAWSEGLARVYEQYF. The CDR3 DNA sequence: TGTGCCTGGAGCGAGGGACTAGCGCGAGTCTACGAGCAGTACTTC.

V gene TRBV6-6 combines with J gene TRBJ1-2; maybe TRBD1 (6 bases). Trimming took 5 bases from V and 7 from J, leaving 14 bases between them. This CDR3 has 13 residues. Germline V lookup: CDR1 MNHNY, CDR2 SVGAGI (reference sequence). CDR3 sequence reads: CASSQQGIGGYTF. The CDR3 bases are TGTGCCAGCAGTCAACAGGGCATAGGTGGCTACACCTTC.

The genes are TRBV15 and TRBJ1-5; D remains ambiguous. Per the germline V gene, CDR1 is LNHNV and CDR2 is YYDKDF (reference sequence). This CDR3 has 18 amino acids. V gave up 0 bases and J gave up 1 base, with 16 bases separating them. The chain's CDR3 is CATSREGKTAGSNQPQHF. In DNA, the CDR3 is TGTGCCACCAGCAGAGAGGGAAAAACCGCTGGGAGCAATCAGCCCCAGCATTTT.

The genes are TRBV6-5 and TRBJ2-7; D might be TRBD1 (6 bases). The length of the CDR3 is 14 residues. Germline V CDR1 and CDR2: MNHEY, SVGAGI. V was shortened by 2 bases and J by 5 bases, with 13 bases between the two germline ends. CDR3 DNA sequence: TGTGCCAGCAGTTACGGGGTGCCAGGGGACGAGCAGTACTTC. Residues: CASSYGVPGDEQYF.